This is a list of T cell receptor beta chains from one sample in a study of blood T cell repertoires in COVID-19. The repertoire was sequenced with immunoSEQ multiplex PCR; TCRdb's copy has only in-frame clones and lacks some. This table has around 400,000 clones, 89% appearing once. Input material: PBMCs or T cells enriched from blood (not recorded which). The receptors derive from a woman in her thirties who had recovered from COVID-19. Both conserved end residues are part of each CDR3. D genes are given only for firm matches. Clone size is not always given. Where it is, it says once, few, many or a class for expanded clones.

J: TRBJ2-7; V: TRBV5-1; size: once; D: TRBD1; DNA: TGCGCCAGCAGCCACGGGACAGGGGACTACGAGCAGTACTTC; CDR3: CASSHGTGDYEQYF
J: TRBJ1-1; V: TRBV9; size: NA; D: TRBD1; DNA: TGTGCCAGCAGCGTAACGACAGGGGGCGAGGGGGAAGCTTTCTTT; CDR3: CASSVTTGGEGEAFF
J: TRBJ2-2; V: TRBV11-1; size: NA; D: NA; DNA: TGTGCCAGCAGCTTATCGGAGTGGCCCGGGGAGCTGTTTTTT; CDR3: CASSLSEWPGELFF
J: TRBJ1-4; V: TRBV5-1; size: once; D: TRBD1; DNA: TGCGCCAGCAGCTTGGTGGCAAGAGGGACAGGGGATGAAAAACTGTTTTTT; CDR3: CASSLVARGTGDEKLFF
J: TRBJ1-1; V: TRBV18; size: few; D: NA; DNA: TGTGCCAGCTCGCCGGACAAGAACACTGAAGCTTTCTTT; CDR3: CASSPDKNTEAFF
J: TRBJ1-1; V: TRBV29-1; size: few; D: NA; DNA: TGCAGCGTTGATCCCTCCGCGATGAACACTGAAGCTTTCTTT; CDR3: CSVDPSAMNTEAFF
J: TRBJ2-5; V: TRBV11-1; size: NA; D: NA; DNA: TGTGCCAGCAGCTTAGCGCGTAGTTTTGAGGTGGCGGAGACCCAGTACTTC; CDR3: CASSLARSFEVAETQYF
J: TRBJ1-5; V: TRBV30; size: NA; D: NA; DNA: TGTGCCTGGAGTCCCAAGCTAGGCGATCAGCCCCAGCATTTT; CDR3: CAWSPKLGDQPQHF
J: TRBJ2-5; V: TRBV21-1; size: NA; D: NA; DNA: TGTGCCAGCAGCACAGTGGGACAGATACAAGAGACCCAGTACTTC; CDR3: CASSTVGQIQETQYF
J: TRBJ2-1; V: TRBV18; size: NA; D: NA; DNA: TGTGCCAGCTCAGCCCTCGACTCACCCTACAATGAGCAGTTCTTC; CDR3: CASSALDSPYNEQFF
J: TRBJ2-2; V: TRBV5-4; size: NA; D: TRBD1; DNA: TGTGCCAGCAGCGTAGGTGGCCAGGGGGCGCTGACCGGGGAGCTGTTTTTT; CDR3: CASSVGGQGALTGELFF
J: TRBJ1-1; V: TRBV12-3/TRBV12-4; size: NA; D: TRBD1; DNA: TGTGCCAGCCGTACAGGGGGCGATTACGGAGCTTTCTTT; CDR3: CASRTGGDYGAFF
J: TRBJ1-1; V: TRBV5-1; size: NA; D: TRBD1; DNA: TGCGCCAGCAGCTTGGGACAGGGGGCGAGAGAAGCTTTCTTT; CDR3: CASSLGQGAREAFF
J: TRBJ1-2; V: TRBV24-1; size: NA; D: TRBD1; DNA: TGTGCCACCAGTGACGCCGGGACAGGGGATGGCTACACCTTC; CDR3: CATSDAGTGDGYTF
J: TRBJ1-1; V: TRBV7-9; size: NA; D: TRBD1; DNA: TGTGCCAGCAGCTTAGTACAGGGGGCGAACACTGAAGCTTTCTTT; CDR3: CASSLVQGANTEAFF
J: TRBJ2-1; V: TRBV6-5; size: NA; D: TRBD2; DNA: TGTGCCAGCAGGGTGACTAGCTCACCCTACAATGAGCAGTTCTTC; CDR3: CASRVTSSPYNEQFF
J: TRBJ1-1; V: TRBV6-1; size: NA; D: NA; DNA: TGTGCCAGCAGTGAAATTTACCGCGTAAACACTGAAGCTTTCTTT; CDR3: CASSEIYRVNTEAFF
J: TRBJ1-5; V: TRBV9; size: NA; D: NA; DNA: TGTGCCAGCAGCGTGGGGGGGTACCCTCAGCCCCAGCATTTT; CDR3: CASSVGGYPQPQHF
J: TRBJ2-2; V: TRBV6-5; size: NA; D: TRBD1; DNA: TGTGCCAGCAGCAGGGGACAGTTTAACACCGGGGAGCTGTTTTTT; CDR3: CASSRGQFNTGELFF
J: TRBJ1-2; V: TRBV9; size: NA; D: NA; DNA: TGTGCCAGCAGCGTAGATGTAAGAGGGCCTGATAACTATGGCTACACCTTC; CDR3: CASSVDVRGPDNYGYTF
J: TRBJ1-4; V: TRBV29-1; size: NA; D: NA; DNA: TGCAGCGTTGAAGATCTCGGGCAGGTGGGAGGAAAACTGTTTTTT; CDR3: CSVEDLGQVGGKLFF
J: TRBJ2-7; V: TRBV3-1/TRBV3-2; size: NA; D: TRBD2; DNA: TGTGCCAGCAGCCGTGGACTAGCGGGAGGGTCCTACGAGCAGTACTTC; CDR3: CASSRGLAGGSYEQYF
J: TRBJ1-3; V: TRBV18; size: NA; D: NA; DNA: TGTGCCAGCTCACCAGCTCCCAGCGGAGGGCCAAGCTCTGGAAACACCATATATTTT; CDR3: CASSPAPSGGPSSGNTIYF
J: TRBJ2-7; V: TRBV2; size: NA; D: TRBD2; DNA: TGTGCCAGCAGGGCTAGCGGGCCCTCCTACGAGCAGTACTTC; CDR3: CASRASGPSYEQYF
J: TRBJ1-1; V: TRBV19; size: NA; D: NA; DNA: TGTGCCACCTTTGAACCCTCGGGCACTGAAGCTTTCTTT; CDR3: CATFEPSGTEAFF
J: TRBJ1-1; V: TRBV12-3/TRBV12-4; size: NA; D: NA; DNA: TGTGCCAGCAGTTTGAGGGTGGGCACTGAAGCTTTCTTT; CDR3: CASSLRVGTEAFF
J: TRBJ1-1; V: TRBV10-3; size: NA; D: NA; DNA: TGTGCCATCAGTGTCCGGGCTCGGGCCAGGGGCCGACCGCTGAACACTGAAGCTTTCTTT; CDR3: CAISVRARARGRPLNTEAFF
J: TRBJ2-1; V: TRBV7-8; size: NA; D: NA; DNA: TGTGCCAGCAGCTTAGTCAGGGTTGGGCCTCACAATGAGCAGTTCTTC; CDR3: CASSLVRVGPHNEQFF
J: TRBJ1-2; V: TRBV9; size: NA; D: NA; DNA: TGTGCCAGCAGCGTAGGGGTAGGGGCGAACTATGGCTACACCTTC; CDR3: CASSVGVGANYGYTF
J: TRBJ1-2; V: TRBV9; size: NA; D: NA; DNA: TGTGCCAGCAGCCCACGACCTTGGGACATCGGAAACTATGGCTACACCTTC; CDR3: CASSPRPWDIGNYGYTF
J: TRBJ2-7; V: TRBV10-3; size: few; D: NA; DNA: TGTGCCATCAGTGGCGGCCCTCGGGAGCAGTACTTC; CDR3: CAISGGPREQYF
J: TRBJ2-2; V: TRBV6-5; size: NA; D: NA; DNA: TGTGCCGAGCAGGAAGAAAACACCGGGGAGCTGTTTTTT; CDR3: CAEQEENTGELFF
J: TRBJ1-6; V: TRBV7-8; size: NA; D: NA; DNA: TGTGCCAGCAGCTTCGTTTCTGAGGGATCACCCCTCCACTTT; CDR3: CASSFVSEGSPLHF
J: TRBJ2-7; V: TRBV9; size: few; D: NA; DNA: TGTGCCAGTGGTATGCGGGACTCGGCGTATCCCTACGAGCAGTACTTC; CDR3: CASGMRDSAYPYEQYF
J: TRBJ1-1; V: TRBV6-5; size: NA; D: NA; DNA: TGTGCCAGCCGCAGCGGGGGGCTGATGAACACTGAAGCTTTCTTT; CDR3: CASRSGGLMNTEAFF
J: TRBJ1-4; V: TRBV15; size: NA; D: NA; DNA: TGTGCCACCAGCGGGGAGACTAATGAAAAACTGTTTTTT; CDR3: CATSGETNEKLFF
J: TRBJ2-5; V: TRBV29-1; size: NA; D: NA; DNA: TGCAGCGTTGCAGGAGGGGATGGGGGAGAGACCCAGTACTTC; CDR3: CSVAGGDGGETQYF
J: TRBJ1-2; V: TRBV2; size: once; D: TRBD1; DNA: TGTGCCAGCAGAGAAAGGACAGGGACTAACTATGGCTACACCTTC; CDR3: CASRERTGTNYGYTF
J: TRBJ2-7; V: TRBV27; size: NA; D: NA; DNA: TGTGCCAGCAGTTCTACCCCTACCGTCGACGAGCAGTACTTC; CDR3: CASSSTPTVDEQYF
J: TRBJ2-5; V: TRBV3-1/TRBV3-2; size: NA; D: TRBD1; DNA: TGTGCCAGCAGCCAAGTTCGGACCCAGGGGGCGGCGACCCAGTACTTC; CDR3: CASSQVRTQGAATQYF
J: TRBJ2-5; V: TRBV11-2; size: NA; D: NA; DNA: TGTGCCAGCAGCTTAGGGGCAGGAAGAGAGACCCAGTACTTC; CDR3: CASSLGAGRETQYF
J: TRBJ2-7; V: TRBV7-2; size: once; D: NA; DNA: TGTGCCAGCAGCTTAGCAGGGGTAGGGTCCTACGAGCAGTACTTC; CDR3: CASSLAGVGSYEQYF
J: TRBJ1-6; V: TRBV6-2/TRBV6-3; size: NA; D: NA; DNA: TGTGCCAGCAGTTATCCGGGTGTTTCACCCCTCCACTTT; CDR3: CASSYPGVSPLHF
J: TRBJ1-1; V: TRBV10-3; size: NA; D: TRBD1; DNA: TGTGCCATCAGCGAGGGGACAGTGACGAACACTGAAGCTTTCTTT; CDR3: CAISEGTVTNTEAFF
J: TRBJ1-5; V: TRBV6-5; size: NA; D: TRBD1; DNA: TGTGCCAGCAGGGACAGGGGACGGCATCAGCCCCAGCATTTT; CDR3: CASRDRGRHQPQHF
J: TRBJ1-1; V: TRBV14; size: NA; D: NA; DNA: TGTGCCAGCAGCCACGTGGGGCTGAACACTGAAGCTTTCTTT; CDR3: CASSHVGLNTEAFF
J: TRBJ1-2; V: TRBV4-3; size: NA; D: TRBD1; DNA: TGCGCCAGCAGCCAAAGACAGGGTAATCACTATGGCTACACCTTC; CDR3: CASSQRQGNHYGYTF
J: TRBJ2-1; V: TRBV5-1; size: NA; D: NA; DNA: TGCGCCAGCAGCTTGGGTGGTGGGGGTTGGAGGGATGAGCAGTTCTTC; CDR3: CASSLGGGGWRDEQFF
J: TRBJ2-1; V: TRBV28; size: NA; D: NA; DNA: TGTGCCAGCAGTTTAATCTCCTCCTACAATGAGCAGTTCTTC; CDR3: CASSLISSYNEQFF
J: TRBJ2-7; V: TRBV6-2/TRBV6-3; size: NA; D: TRBD2; DNA: TGTGCCAGCAGTAAACGACTAGCGGGGGAACCAAACCCACCCTACGAGCAGTACTTC; CDR3: CASSKRLAGEPNPPYEQYF
J: TRBJ1-4; V: TRBV7-2; size: NA; D: NA; DNA: TGTGCCAGCAGCTTAGAGGCGGGACGGGCTAATGAAAAACTGTTTTTT; CDR3: CASSLEAGRANEKLFF
J: TRBJ2-3; V: TRBV10-3; size: NA; D: NA; DNA: TGTGCCATCAGAGAGGGGCCGAGCACAGATACGCAGTATTTT; CDR3: CAIREGPSTDTQYF
J: TRBJ1-1; V: TRBV6-5; size: NA; D: NA; DNA: TGTGCCAGCAGATCCGGACCGGTGCAGGGCACTGAAGCTTTCTTT; CDR3: CASRSGPVQGTEAFF
J: TRBJ1-5; V: TRBV6-2/TRBV6-3; size: NA; D: NA; DNA: TGTGCCAGCAGTACAGGGACCCGTTTCCAGCATTTT; CDR3: CASSTGTRFQHF
J: TRBJ2-7; V: TRBV7-3; size: NA; D: NA; DNA: TGTGCCAGCAGCTTAACCCAGTCTCCCCTTCTGTACGAGCAGTACTTC; CDR3: CASSLTQSPLLYEQYF
J: TRBJ1-4; V: TRBV15; size: NA; D: NA; DNA: TGTGCCACCAGCAGAGATAGATTCGCCAGGGAGGATGAAAAACTGTTTTTT; CDR3: CATSRDRFAREDEKLFF
J: TRBJ2-7; V: TRBV18; size: NA; D: NA; DNA: TGTGCCAGCTCCCCCTTACAGACAGGCTCCTACGAGCAGTACTTC; CDR3: CASSPLQTGSYEQYF
J: TRBJ1-6; V: TRBV5-4; size: NA; D: NA; DNA: TGTGCCAGCAGCTTGGACAGGGATGGATCACCCCTCCACTTT; CDR3: CASSLDRDGSPLHF
J: TRBJ1-1; V: TRBV5-1; size: NA; D: NA; DNA: TGCGCCAGCAGAAACCTCAGGGACACTGAAGCTTTCTTT; CDR3: CASRNLRDTEAFF